Shown below are 14 T cell receptor beta chains from a single sample sequenced in a study of pediatric ulcerative colitis. Sequenced by immunoSEQ multiplex PCR; TCRdb stores in-frame clones only, minus some. The sample lists fewer than 30,000 clones, over 65% occurring once. During colonoscopy, one to two rectal pinch biopsies were collected. Sequences were obtained from gut tissue. All receptors derive from a boy younger than 18 with severe ulcerative colitis.

The V gene is TRBV9, the J gene TRBJ2-3; a possible D gene is TRBD2 (5 bases). Trimming removed 0 bases at V and 0 bases at J, with 14 bases between. Germline CDR1 SGDLS, CDR2 YYNGEE. This CDR3 contains 17 residues. The CDR3 DNA is TGTGCCAGCAGCGTAGGGACGAAGTGGACTAGCACAGATACGCAGTATTTT. Encoded protein: CASSVGTKWTSTDTQYF. Looking up the rest from reference TRBV9 and TRBJ2-3 gives the full variable domain: DSGVTQTPKHLITATGQRVTLRCSPRSGDLSVYWYQQSLDQGLQFLIQYYNGEERAKGNILERFSAQQFPDLHSELNLSSLELGDSALYFCASSVGTKWTSTDTQYFGPGTRLTVL.

A single count supports this clone. The chain is built from TRBV29-1 and TRBJ1-2, with 12 bases fitting TRBD1. Trimming cost V 0 bases and J 5 bases; bases outside gene matches: 7. Germline V lookup: CDR1 SQVTM, CDR2 ANQGSEA. This CDR3 contains 16 residues. CDR3 in DNA: TGCAGCGTTGAAGATCGGGGGACAGGGGGCCTATATGGCTACACCTTC. Translation: CSVEDRGTGGLYGYTF.

The rearrangement uses TRBV28 and TRBJ2-7, with TRBD2 as a possible D gene (6 bases). V was shortened by 4 bases and J by 7 bases, with 14 bases between the two germline ends. The length of the CDR3 is 13 residues. Germline V gives CDR1 MDHEN, CDR2 SYDVKM. As DNA, the CDR3 is TGTGCCAGCAGTTCCACGCAGGGACTGGAGCAGTACTTC. Translated: CASSSTQGLEQYF.

This chain uses TRBV25-1 with TRBJ1-6; D not resolved. Trimming shortened V by 7 bases and J by 7 bases, and 11 bases separated the two germline ends. Per the germline V gene, CDR1 is MGHDK and CDR2 is SYGVNS. This CDR3 has 13 amino acids. The chain's CDR3 is CASKGTDNSPLHF. The CDR3 region has the DNA TGTGCCAGCAAAGGTACAGACAATTCACCCCTCCACTTT. Filled out from reference TRBV25-1 and TRBJ1-6, the complete variable domain reads EADIYQTPRYLVIGTGKKITLECSQTMGHDKMYWYQQDPGMELHLIHYSYGVNSTEKGDLSSESTVSRIRTEHFPLTLESARPSHTSQYLCASKGTDNSPLHFGNGTRLTVT.

This chain links TRBV6-6 with TRBJ2-1, with D hard to call. There are 12 residues in the CDR3. Germline V gives CDR1 MNHNY, CDR2 SVGAGI (reference sequence). The germline V and J ends were trimmed by 2 bases and 7 bases, with 6 bases remaining between them. CDR3 bases: TGTGCCAGCAGTTACGATACGAATGAGCAGTTCTTC. Translating it yields CASSYDTNEQFF.

V is TRBV6-1 and J is TRBJ2-3; possible D gene TRBD2, 6 bases. The CDR3 spans 19 residues. Germline values: CDR1 MNHNS, CDR2 SASEGT. The germline V and J ends were trimmed by 1 base and 0 bases, with 20 bases remaining between them. The CDR3, as DNA: TGTGCCAGCAGTGAAGGTGGCGGGCTAGCGAGGTCCAGCACAGATACGCAGTATTTT. It translates to CASSEGGGLARSSTDTQYF.

This sequence joins TRBV7-9 and TRBJ2-1; D gene unclear. Germline V gene sequence: CDR1 SEHNR, CDR2 FQNEAQ (reference sequence). Trimming cost V 5 bases and J 8 bases, with 22 bases left between them. The CDR3 contains 16 residues. The CDR3 region has the DNA TGTGCCAGCAGCCACGATATTCAATCGAGCCGGGATGAGCAGTTCTTC. This sequence encodes CASSHDIQSSRDEQFF.

This sequence joins TRBV25-1 and TRBJ2-3; D is possibly TRBD2 (7 bases). This CDR3 is built from 16 residues. The germline CDR1 and CDR2 sequences are MGHDK and SYGVNS. Trimming removed 0 bases at V and 2 bases at J, with 12 bases between. The CDR3 coding sequence is TGTGCCAGCAGTGAATACGGGGGGCTTAACACAGATACGCAGTATTTT. This sequence encodes CASSEYGGLNTDTQYF.

The chain carries TRBV30 and TRBJ2-7; TRBD2 is a possible D gene (6 bases). The CDR3 length is 14 residues. Germline V CDR1 and CDR2: GTSNPN, SVGIG (reference sequence). The V end was cut by 5 bases, the J end by 0 bases, with 14 bases between. The CDR3 nucleotides are TGTGCCTGGGCGTGGGACTTTAGCTCCTACGAGCAGTACTTC. It yields the protein CAWAWDFSSYEQYF.

V usage is TRBV9 and J usage is TRBJ2-3, with a possible D match to TRBD2 (5 bases). V was cut by 2 bases and J by 0 bases, with 10 bases left in between. Germline V CDR1 and CDR2: SGDLS, YYNGEE. The CDR3 contains 15 residues. CDR3 nucleotide sequence: TGTGCCAGCAGCGTCGAGGGATCTAGCACAGATACGCAGTATTTT. Translating gives CASSVEGSSTDTQYF.

The rearrangement links TRBV5-1 to TRBJ1-2; D is unclear. This CDR3 has 12 amino acids. With 3 bases removed from V and 7 bases from J, the gap between germline ends came to 10 bases. Germline CDR1 is SGHRS and CDR2 is YFSETQ. The DNA of the CDR3 is TGCGCCAGCAGCTCCGGGGAGAGTGGCTACACCTTC. Its protein product is CASSSGESGYTF.

Only a few counts were recorded for this clone. This rearrangement joins TRBV2 to TRBJ1-5; 7 bases match TRBD1. V dropped 3 bases and J dropped 5; count of bases not matched to a gene: 1. Germline V lookup: CDR1 SNHLY, CDR2 FYNNEI. There are 13 residues in the CDR3. The CDR3 sequence: CASSDRGDQPQHF. The DNA for the CDR3 is TGTGCCAGCAGTGACAGGGGGGATCAGCCCCAGCATTTT.

The V and J genes are TRBV28 and TRBJ1-2; weak D call: TRBD1 (5 bases). V lost 7 bases and J lost 4, with 19 bases in between. This CDR3 has 15 residues. Per germline, CDR1 MDHEN and CDR2 SYDVKM. The CDR3 region is CASITLGGGSYGYTF. CDR3 bases: TGTGCCAGCATAACCCTCGGGGGGGGAAGCTATGGCTACACCTTC.

The chain joins TRBV30 to TRBJ1-2; D is unresolved. V gave up 3 bases and J gave up 3 bases, with 11 bases separating them. CDR1 is GTSNPN, CDR2 SVGIG, per germline (reference sequence). The CDR3 has 13 residues. CDR3 region: CAWRGGAHYGYTF. The CDR3 DNA is TGTGCCTGGAGGGGAGGTGCCCACTATGGCTACACCTTC.